The sequence of this TCR beta chain was determined in a study of shared clonotypes between healthy human individuals. This clone occurred once. The method was immunoSEQ multiplex PCR; TCRdb's version includes in-frame clones alone and lacks a portion of them. The sample has a few million clones, 80% to 95% seen once. Germline CDR1 reads SGHAT; CDR2 reads FQNNGV. Trimming removed 6 bases at V and 0 bases at J, with 21 bases between. CDR3 length: 18 amino acids. Sequencing was carried out using naive CD4+ T cells from PBMCs. Subset described: CD45RA+ positively selected. The TCR was taken from a man younger than 30 in good health. Some clones in this sample may be carry-over from other donors' samples. The genes are TRBV11-2 and TRBJ2-1; TRBD2 is a possible D gene (6 bases). As DNA, the CDR3 is TGTGCCAGCAGGATGCAAGGCGGACCGGGAGTCTCCTACAATGAGCAGTTCTTC. Encoded protein: CASRMQGGPGVSYNEQFF.